Below are 27 T cell receptor beta chains sequenced from a single sample in a study of T cells in Graves' hyperthyroidism and ophthalmopathy. Amplification targeted TCR beta CDR3 regions from RNA transcripts. The TCR CDR3 first-round RT-PCR relied on the HTBI primer set. TCRdb re-called the multiplex PCR reads with MiXCR, one entry per CDR3 protein. The sample contains some 510,000 distinct CDR3 sequences, roughly 20% of which appear only once. Sequenced material: blood. The receptors were gathered from a man younger than 35 with Graves' hyperthyroidism.

The chain employs TRBV20-1 and TRBJ2-7; tentatively, D is TRBD2 (5 bases). V gave up 3 bases and J gave up 6 bases, with 9 bases separating them. The germline gives CDR1 DFQATT, CDR2 SNEGSKA (reference sequence). CDR3 length: 11 amino acids. CDR3 sequence: CSASSGVEQYF. The CDR3 DNA sequence: TGCAGTGCTAGTTCCGGGGTCGAGCAGTACTTC.

V is TRBV6-5 and J is TRBJ1-2; D remains ambiguous. This CDR3 region has 15 residues. V gave up 2 bases and J gave up 4 bases, with 14 bases separating them. Germline CDR1 MNHEY, CDR2 SVGAGI. The CDR3 region is CASSYRSGSTYGYTF. CDR3 sequence (DNA): TGTGCCAGCAGTTACCGGAGCGGGTCCACCTATGGCTACACCTTC.

This chain connects TRBV12-3 or TRBV12-4 to TRBJ2-7; TRBD2 matches at 12 bases. After removal of 7 bases from V and 9 bases from J, the junction contained 7 bases not matched to a gene. There are 13 residues in the CDR3. The CDR3 DNA reads as TGTGCCAGCACCCTGACTAGCGGGAGTTGGCAGTACTTC. The encoded protein is CASTLTSGSWQYF.

This clonotype was seen many times. The rearrangement uses TRBV19 and TRBJ1-5; D unresolved. Trimming removed 4 bases at V and 1 base at J, with 14 bases between. Germline CDR1 is LNHDA and CDR2 is SQIVND (reference sequence). There are 16 residues in the CDR3. CDR3 region: CASSRSQAASNQPQHF. CDR3 in DNA: TGTGCCAGTAGTAGGAGCCAGGCCGCCAGCAATCAGCCCCAGCATTTT.

This clonotype was observed at least ten times. DNA of the CDR3: TGTGCCATCAGTGGTGACAGGGCCCAAATGAACACTGAAGCTTTCTTT. Translating gives CAISGDRAQMNTEAFF. J is TRBJ1-1 and V is TRBV10-3, with 7 positions matching TRBD1. CDR3 length: 16 amino acids. CDR1 and CDR2 (germline): ENHRY, SYGVKD. The V and J ends lost 4 bases and 0 bases, in that order; junction bases with no gene match: 8.

This sequence joins TRBV6-5 and TRBJ2-7; TRBD2 aligns across 8 bases. V dropped 0 bases and J dropped 4; count of bases not matched to a gene: 8. This CDR3 region has 16 residues. Germline-derived CDR1 and CDR2 are MNHEY and SVGAGI. The CDR3 sequence is CASSYSDGTSGYEQYF. The CDR3 nucleotides read TGTGCCAGCAGTTACTCGGACGGGACTAGTGGGTACGAGCAGTACTTC.

The rearrangement joins TRBV27 to TRBJ1-2; D not certain. This CDR3 comprises 16 residues. Trimming stripped 0 bases from V and 5 bases from J, with 16 bases between. Germline V gives CDR1 MNHEY, CDR2 SMNVEV (reference sequence). CDR3 sequence reads: CASSLSTGIGPYGYTF. In DNA form, the CDR3 reads TGTGCCAGCAGTTTATCGACGGGCATCGGGCCTTATGGCTACACCTTC.

This clonotype was counted only a few times. This chain joins TRBV11-2 and TRBJ1-1, with D unclear. The germline gives CDR1 SGHAT, CDR2 FQNNGV. V was clipped by 5 bases and J by 1 base, with 17 bases between them. This CDR3 spans 16 amino acids. The CDR3 region has the DNA TGTGCCAGCAGCCCGCCCACCGGACGGGGGAACACTGAAGCTTTCTTT. Protein: CASSPPTGRGNTEAFF.

Worth noting for this clonotype: Given a much more abundant clone one base away, this may be a read error. The V gene is TRBV12-3 or TRBV12-4, the J gene TRBJ2-4; perhaps TRBD1 as D (6 bases). The CDR3 sequence is 12 residues long. CDR3 in DNA: TGTGCCAGCAGTTTAGGGGGGCACATTAAGTACTTC. Its protein product is CASSLGGHIKYF.

This clonotype was seen a few times. The chain uses TRBV12-3 or TRBV12-4 and TRBJ2-2; D possibly corresponds to TRBD2 (5 bases). V was cut by 10 bases and J by 4 bases, with 10 bases left in between. CDR3 length equals 12 residues. The CDR3 loop is CATRGLTGELFF. The CDR3 bases are TGTGCCACTCGAGGGCTCACCGGGGAGCTGTTTTTT.

J is TRBJ1-2 and V is TRBV5-1; TRBD1 matches 7 bases. This CDR3 contains 13 residues. With V trimmed by 2 bases and J by 7 bases, 5 bases remained unmatched. Germline V gives CDR1 SGHRS, CDR2 YFSETQ. The CDR3 nucleotides are TGCGCCAGCAGCTTTTCGGACAGGACTGGCTACACCTTC. Protein product: CASSFSDRTGYTF.

Points on this clonotype: Its ends do not fully match the called genes, so a read error is possible. This sequence joins TRBV12-3 or TRBV12-4 and TRBJ2-5, with TRBD1 identical over 8 bases. The CDR3 has 16 residues. The CDR3 region is CASSQSRTGNQETQYF. The CDR3 DNA reads as TGCGCCAGCAGCCAATCGCGGACAGGGAACCAAGAGACCCAGTACTTC.

Many counts were recorded for this clonotype. The V call is TRBV29-1, the J call TRBJ1-5; 8 bases are a match to TRBD1. The CDR3 consists of 14 residues. V shed 4 bases and J 4 bases; nucleotides not matched to a gene: 6. Per germline, CDR1 SQVTM and CDR2 ANQGSEA. CDR3 amino acids: CSVVVQGENQPQHF. CDR3 nucleotides: TGCAGCGTTGTGGTACAGGGGGAAAATCAGCCCCAGCATTTT.

This clonotype showed up many times. Written as DNA, the CDR3 is TGTGCCAGTTCCAGAGACAGGGTCGGCGCTGGCTACACCTTC. As protein: CASSRDRVGAGYTF. The chain carries TRBV7-2 and TRBJ1-2; 7 bases match TRBD1. This CDR3 is built from 14 residues. CDR1 and CDR2 (germline): SGHTA, FQGNSA. The V gene end was trimmed by 9 bases and the J gene end by 7 bases; junction bases not matched to a gene: 14.

This clonotype appeared many times. This chain connects TRBV11-2 to TRBJ2-5; 7 positions match TRBD1. The ends lost 6 bases at V and 2 bases at J; junction bases unmatched: 6. The germline gives CDR1 SGHAT, CDR2 FQNNGV. The CDR3 length is 14 residues. CDR3 protein: CASSPSRGQETQYF. In DNA form, the CDR3 reads TGTGCCAGCAGTCCCTCCAGGGGGCAAGAGACCCAGTACTTC.

This clonotype has a count of ten or more. As DNA, the CDR3 is TGTGCCAGTACCGCGACAATGGGAACGAACACCGGGGAGCTGTTTTTT. Its translation is CASTATMGTNTGELFF. V usage is TRBV19 and J usage is TRBJ2-2; D gene uncertain. V was trimmed by 7 bases and J by 0 bases, leaving 15 bases between them. Germline CDR1 reads LNHDA; CDR2 reads SQIVND (reference sequence). The CDR3 is 16 amino acids.

Many counts were recorded for this clonotype. The genes are TRBV12-3 or TRBV12-4 and TRBJ2-7; D is unresolved. V was trimmed by 3 bases and J by 2 bases, leaving 20 bases between them. This CDR3 has 17 amino acids. The CDR3 DNA is TGTGCCAGCAGTTTTGGTTACAGCGACCCGTGGACCTACGAGCAGTACTTC. Protein product: CASSFGYSDPWTYEQYF.

Ten or more counts support this clonotype. CDR3 amino acids: CSVDLAGGTYEQYF. The CDR3 DNA reads as TGCAGCGTTGATCTGGCAGGGGGGACCTACGAGCAGTACTTC. The V gene is TRBV29-1, the J gene TRBJ2-7, with D maybe TRBD1 (7 bases). Trimming stripped 3 bases from V and 2 bases from J, with 14 bases between. This CDR3 comprises 14 residues. Per the germline V gene, CDR1 is SQVTM and CDR2 is ANQGSEA.

This clonotype came up a few times. The chain uses TRBV6-1 and TRBJ2-7; D unclear. CDR3 length: 13 amino acids. Trimming left V 1 base short and J 11 bases short, with 15 bases between. The germline V gene has CDR1 MNHNS and CDR2 SASEGT. This CDR3 is CASSEGSFPTEYF. CDR3 DNA sequence: TGTGCCAGCAGTGAAGGGTCCTTTCCCACGGAGTACTTC.

This clonotype came up many times. The chain employs TRBV28 and TRBJ1-2, with D uncertain. Trimming removed 6 bases from V and 6 bases from J, with 11 bases in between. The CDR3 has 12 amino acids. The V gene's germline CDR1 is MDHEN and CDR2 SYDVKM. This CDR3 is CASSPPRNGYTF. CDR3 DNA: TGTGCCAGCAGCCCCCCTAGAAATGGCTACACCTTC.

This clonotype occurred many times. V gene TRBV6-5 combines with J gene TRBJ1-1; TRBD1 matches at 7 bases. In germline, CDR1 is MNHEY, CDR2 SVGAGI. Trimming took 0 bases from V and 4 from J; bases not matched to a gene: 2. The CDR3 length is 14 residues. The CDR3 DNA reads as TGTGCCAGCAGTTACTCACAGGGGCTCACTGAAGCTTTCTTT. It yields the protein CASSYSQGLTEAFF.

This clonotype was recorded many times. The rearrangement joins TRBV2 to TRBJ1-1; perhaps TRBD1 as D (6 bases). Germline V gene data show CDR1 as SNHLY and CDR2 as FYNNEI. Trimming shortened V by 8 bases and J by 4 bases, and 23 bases separated the two germline ends. The CDR3 totals 16 residues. The CDR3 sequence: CASERQAGVLVTEAFF. The CDR3 DNA is TGTGCCAGCGAAAGACAGGCGGGGGTATTGGTCACTGAAGCTTTCTTT. The full variable domain, with the rest looked up from reference TRBV2 and TRBJ1-1, is EPEVTQTPSHQVTQMGQEVILRCVPISNHLYFYWYRQILGQKVEFLVSFYNNEISEKSEIFDDQFSVERPDGSNFTLKIRSTKLEDSAMYFCASERQAGVLVTEAFFGQGTRLTVV.

This clonotype appeared a few times. The chain is built from TRBV12-3 or TRBV12-4 and TRBJ1-3; D is undetermined. V was pared by 5 bases and J by 4 bases, with 12 bases between. This CDR3 has 14 residues. The CDR3, as DNA: TGTGCCAGCAGTCCAAACCCGCCGGGAAACACCATATATTTT. Translating gives CASSPNPPGNTIYF.

This clonotype was found many times. The rearrangement uses TRBV6-5 and TRBJ1-3; TRBD1 agrees at 8 bases. CDR1 and CDR2 from the germline V gene are MNHEY and SVGAGI. Trimming at V came to 5 bases and at J to 5 bases, leaving 8 bases not matched to a gene. The CDR3 covers 15 residues. The CDR3 nucleotides read TGTGCCAGCAGTCTCGACAGGGGAGGACGAAACACCATATATTTT. This sequence encodes CASSLDRGGRNTIYF.

This clonotype was detected a few times. V usage is TRBV11-1 and J usage is TRBJ2-2; 7 bases map to TRBD1. Losses at the gene ends were 2 bases for V and 7 bases for J; bases not matched to a gene: 10. The CDR3 is made up of 16 amino acids. The germline gives CDR1 SGHAT, CDR2 FQDESV (reference sequence). CDR3 DNA: TGTGCCAGCAGCTTACCACCTGACAGGGCGGACGGGGAGCTGTTTTTT. This codes for CASSLPPDRADGELFF.

A single count supports this clonotype. The chain has TRBV30 and TRBJ2-5; D call uncertain. This CDR3 comprises 13 residues. Trimming cost V 2 bases and J 4 bases, with 11 bases left between them. Germline V gene data show CDR1 as GTSNPN and CDR2 as SVGIG (reference sequence). The chain's CDR3 is CAWSTGIRETQYF. CDR3 in DNA: TGTGCCTGGAGTACTGGGATTCGAGAGACCCAGTACTTC.

This clonotype was detected ten times or more. The gene calls are TRBV15 and TRBJ1-1; D call uncertain. CDR3 length equals 16 residues. Germline V lookup: CDR1 LNHNV, CDR2 YYDKDF (reference sequence). V was shortened by 0 bases and J by 1 base, with 12 bases between the two germline ends. In DNA form, the CDR3 reads TGTGCCACCAGCAGAGATCGGGCGGGGAAGAACACTGAAGCTTTCTTT. Its translation is CATSRDRAGKNTEAFF.